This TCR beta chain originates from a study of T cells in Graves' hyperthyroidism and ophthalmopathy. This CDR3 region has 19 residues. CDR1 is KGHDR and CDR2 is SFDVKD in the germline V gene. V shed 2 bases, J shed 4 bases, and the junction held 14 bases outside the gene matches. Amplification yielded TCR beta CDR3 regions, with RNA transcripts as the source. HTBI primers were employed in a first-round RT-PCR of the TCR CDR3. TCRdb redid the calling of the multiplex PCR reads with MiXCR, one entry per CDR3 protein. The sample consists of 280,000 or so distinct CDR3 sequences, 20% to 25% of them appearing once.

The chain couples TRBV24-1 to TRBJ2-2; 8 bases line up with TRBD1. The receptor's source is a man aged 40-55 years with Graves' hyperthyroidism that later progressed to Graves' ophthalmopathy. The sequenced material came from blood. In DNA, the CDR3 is TGTGCCACCAGTGATTCTCCAGGACAGGGAGGTAGAGTCACCGGGGAGCTGTTTTTT. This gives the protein CATSDSPGQGGRVTGELFF.